This T cell receptor beta chain was captured in a study of T cells in Graves' hyperthyroidism and ophthalmopathy. Trimming took off 1 base at V and 3 bases at J, with 16 bases between the two ends. The CDR3 runs 16 residues. The germline gives CDR1 SGHVS, CDR2 FQNEAQ. RNA transcripts yielded amplified TCR beta CDR3 regions. Researchers ran a first-round RT-PCR on the TCR CDR3 using the HTBI primer set. TCRdb fed the multiplex PCR reads into MiXCR, producing one record per CDR3 protein. The table shows around 520,000 distinct CDR3 sequences, with approximately 15% occurring only once. An absence of ophthalmopathy progression within 18 months meant stable Graves' hyperthyroidism. PBMCs were collected from an approximately 9 ml volume of fresh peripheral blood.

The J gene is TRBJ2-7, the V gene TRBV7-8; D tentatively fits TRBD1 or TRBD2 (6 bases each). The TCR was taken from a middle-aged woman with Graves' hyperthyroidism. Sequenced sample: blood. The CDR3 DNA follows: TGTGCCAGCAGCTTAGAAGTGGGGGGCGGACACTACGAGCAGTACTTC. As protein: CASSLEVGGGHYEQYF.